This TCR beta chain was found in a study of identical twins. V was pared by 4 bases and J by 2 bases, with 8 bases between. Per germline, CDR1 SQVTM and CDR2 ANQGSEA. The CDR3 spans 13 residues. Study-level findings and limits: Conclusions were drawn cross-sectionally by statistical analysis, without following the same donors.

This clonotype was found a few times. Its target is not known. After template switching added a universal primer site, the resulting cDNA carried unique molecular identifiers. In TCRdb, the 5' RACE reads were re-called with MiXCR into one record per CDR3 protein. The sample includes 350,000 to 500,000 distinct CDR3 sequences, under 20% seen only once; the top ten take about 12%. What was sequenced was naive T cells sorted from blood. The gene calls are TRBV29-1 and TRBJ2-2; D is ambiguous. This clonotype was obtained from a man between 50 and 59 years old in good health. The CDR3 nucleotides read TGCAGCGTTGTGCGCGGAAACACCGGGGAGCTGTTTTTT. As protein: CSVVRGNTGELFF.